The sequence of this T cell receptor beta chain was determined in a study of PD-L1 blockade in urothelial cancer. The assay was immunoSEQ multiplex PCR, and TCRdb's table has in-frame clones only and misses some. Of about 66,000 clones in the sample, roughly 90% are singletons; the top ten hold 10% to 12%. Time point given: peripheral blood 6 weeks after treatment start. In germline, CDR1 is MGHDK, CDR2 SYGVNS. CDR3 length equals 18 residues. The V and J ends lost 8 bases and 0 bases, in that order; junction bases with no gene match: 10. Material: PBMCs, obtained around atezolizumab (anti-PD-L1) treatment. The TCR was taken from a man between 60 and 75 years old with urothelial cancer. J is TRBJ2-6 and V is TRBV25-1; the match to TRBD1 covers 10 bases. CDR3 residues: CASPPGTGVCSGANVLTF. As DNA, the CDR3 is TGTGCCAGCCCACCCGGGACAGGGGTTTGCTCTGGGGCCAACGTCCTGACTTTC.